This TCR beta chain was identified in a study of T cell responses to AZD1222 COVID-19 vaccine. General study findings and limits: Close to half of all spike-specific TCRs reportedly target regions of the variants that are unmutated.

Generated by immunoSEQ multiplex PCR, the TCRdb table keeps only in-frame clones and is missing some. The sample has 150,000 to 200,000 clones, roughly 87% seen once. V was pared by 5 bases and J by 4 bases, with 8 bases of the junction left unmatched. Germline lookup yields CDR1 MNHNY and CDR2 SVGAGI (reference sequence). This CDR3 region has 16 residues. A remark on this clone: Its antigen is unknown.

The clonotype comes from an adult in good health. The chain recombines TRBV6-6 with TRBJ2-1, with 10 nucleotides matching TRBD2. The material was peripheral blood, obtained on day 0 of AZD1222 vaccination. This chain's CDR3 is CASSRLAGSQYNEQFF. As DNA, the CDR3 is TGTGCCAGCAGTCGACTAGCGGGTAGCCAGTACAATGAGCAGTTCTTC.